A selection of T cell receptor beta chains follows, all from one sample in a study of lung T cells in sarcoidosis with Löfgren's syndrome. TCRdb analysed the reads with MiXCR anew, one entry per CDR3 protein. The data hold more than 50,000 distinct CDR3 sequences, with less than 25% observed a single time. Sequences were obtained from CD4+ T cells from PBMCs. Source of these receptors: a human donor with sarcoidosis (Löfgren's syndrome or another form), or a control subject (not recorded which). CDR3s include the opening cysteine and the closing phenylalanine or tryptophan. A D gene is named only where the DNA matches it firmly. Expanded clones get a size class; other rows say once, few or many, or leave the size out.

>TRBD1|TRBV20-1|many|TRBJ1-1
CSADKTGGTEAFF
TGCAGTGCTGACAAAACAGGGGGCACTGAAGCTTTCTTT
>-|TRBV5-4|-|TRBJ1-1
CAGSLEQLNTEAFF
TGTGCCGGCAGCTTGGAACAGCTGAACACTGAAGCTTTCTTT
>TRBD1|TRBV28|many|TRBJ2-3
CASKDRGVFSTDTQYF
TGTGCCAGCAAGGACAGGGGGGTTTTTAGCACAGATACGCAGTATTTT
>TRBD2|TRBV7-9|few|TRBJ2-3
CASTRAGGGDTQYF
TGTGCCAGCACCCGGGCGGGAGGAGGAGATACGCAGTATTTT
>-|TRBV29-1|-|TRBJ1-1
CSVEDGAEAFF
TGCAGCGTTGAAGATGGAGCTGAAGCTTTCTTT
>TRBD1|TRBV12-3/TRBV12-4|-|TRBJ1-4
CASSTWDRGNEKLFF
TGTGCCAGCAGCACGTGGGACAGGGGGAACGAAAAACTGTTTTTT
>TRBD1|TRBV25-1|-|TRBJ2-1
CASSPRTGLVNEQFF
TGCGCCAGCAGTCCTCGGACAGGGCTGGTCAATGAGCAGTTCTTC
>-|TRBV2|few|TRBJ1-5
CASSSDRHNQPQHF
TGTGCCAGCAGTTCTGACAGGCACAATCAGCCCCAGCATTTT
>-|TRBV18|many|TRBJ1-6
CASSLGTVDNSPLHF
TGTGCCAGCTCGCTAGGGACGGTTGATAATTCACCCCTCCACTTT
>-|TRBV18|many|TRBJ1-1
CASSLQGIVENTEAFF
TGTGCCAGCTCCCTACAGGGTATCGTGGAAAACACTGAAGCTTTCTTT
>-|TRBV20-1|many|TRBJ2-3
CSASRAATDTQYF
TGCAGTGCTAGCCGGGCGGCCACAGATACGCAGTATTTT
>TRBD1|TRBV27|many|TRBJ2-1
CASSRRAGTGINEQFF
TGTGCCAGCAGCCGGAGAGCCGGGACAGGAATAAATGAGCAGTTCTTC
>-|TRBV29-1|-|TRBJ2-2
CSVVTRTLTGELFF
TGCAGCGTGGTAACCCGGACACTCACCGGGGAGCTGTTTTTT
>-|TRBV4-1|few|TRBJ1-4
CASSQVPRSEKLFF
TGCGCCAGCAGCCAAGTCCCCCGTAGTGAAAAACTGTTTTTT
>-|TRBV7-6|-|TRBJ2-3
CAAGVWGSTDTQYF
TGTGCCGCCGGCGTCTGGGGAAGCACAGATACGCAGTATTTT
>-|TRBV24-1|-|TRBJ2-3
CATSDPRTGTDTQYF
TGTGCCACCAGTGATCCCAGGACAGGCACAGATACGCAGTATTTT
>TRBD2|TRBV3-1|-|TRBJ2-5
CASSLSGLEQETQYF
TGTGCCAGCAGCCTTAGCGGGCTAGAGCAAGAGACCCAGTACTTC
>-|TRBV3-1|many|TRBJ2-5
CASSRPLTRSGETQYF
TGTGCCAGCAGCCGACCTCTTACCCGGAGCGGGGAGACCCAGTACTTC
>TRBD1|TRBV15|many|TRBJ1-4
CATSFPGQSNEKLFF
TGTGCCACCAGCTTTCCGGGACAGAGTAATGAAAAACTGTTTTTT
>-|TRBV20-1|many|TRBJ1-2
CSAAEGGANYGYTF
TGCAGTGCCGCGGAGGGGGGGGCTAACTATGGCTACACCTTC
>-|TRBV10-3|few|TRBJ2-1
CAIRGLLGGEQFF
TGTGCCATTAGGGGTCTCCTGGGCGGTGAGCAGTTCTTC
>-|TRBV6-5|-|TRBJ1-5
CASSHDSYSNQPQHF
TGTGCCAGCAGTCATGACAGCTATAGCAATCAGCCCCAGCATTTT
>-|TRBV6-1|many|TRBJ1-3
CATVGGGNTIYF
TGTGCCACTGTGGGCGGCGGAAACACCATATATTTT
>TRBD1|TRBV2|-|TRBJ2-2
CASSLNRGGTGELFF
TGTGCCAGCAGTTTAAACAGGGGTGGCACCGGGGAGCTGTTTTTT
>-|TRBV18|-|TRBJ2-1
CASSPPSVGNEQFF
TGTGCCAGCTCACCACCCTCAGTCGGCAATGAGCAGTTCTTC
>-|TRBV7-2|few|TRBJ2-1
CASSLGRTPRNEQFF
TGTGCCAGCAGCTTAGGGAGGACACCTCGGAATGAGCAGTTCTTC
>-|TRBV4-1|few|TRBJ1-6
CASSQDVSSPLHF
TGCGCCAGCAGCCAAGATGTGAGTTCACCCCTCCACTTT
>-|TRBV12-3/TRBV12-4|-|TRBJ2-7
CAGRYQYEQYF
TGTGCCGGCAGGTATCAGTACGAGCAGTACTTC
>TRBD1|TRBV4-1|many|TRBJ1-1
CASSQGQGKNTEAFF
TGCGCCAGCAGCCAAGGACAGGGGAAGAACACTGAAGCTTTCTTT
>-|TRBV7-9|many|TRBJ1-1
CASSLGDISTEAFF
TGTGCCAGCAGCTTAGGGGATATAAGCACTGAAGCTTTCTTT
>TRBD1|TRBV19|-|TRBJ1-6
CASRDRGNSPLHF
TGTGCCAGTAGAGACAGGGGGAATTCACCCCTCCACTTT